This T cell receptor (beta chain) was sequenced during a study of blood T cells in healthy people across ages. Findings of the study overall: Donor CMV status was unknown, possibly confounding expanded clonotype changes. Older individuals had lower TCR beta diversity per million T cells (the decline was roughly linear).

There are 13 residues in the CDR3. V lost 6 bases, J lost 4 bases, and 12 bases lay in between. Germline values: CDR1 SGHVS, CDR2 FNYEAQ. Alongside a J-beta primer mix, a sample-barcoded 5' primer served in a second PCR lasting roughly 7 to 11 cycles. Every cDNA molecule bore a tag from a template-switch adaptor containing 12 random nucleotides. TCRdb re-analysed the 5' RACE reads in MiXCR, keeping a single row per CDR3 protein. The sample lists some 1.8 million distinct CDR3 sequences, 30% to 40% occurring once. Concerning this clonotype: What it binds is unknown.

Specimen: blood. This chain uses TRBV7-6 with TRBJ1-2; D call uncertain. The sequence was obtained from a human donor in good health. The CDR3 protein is CASSANGGYGYTF. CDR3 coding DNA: TGTGCCAGCAGTGCTAACGGAGGCTATGGCTACACCTTC.